This TCR beta chain is drawn from a study of beta chain features in type 1 diabetes. Findings and caveats of the study: The study found moderately but significantly shorter TCRB CDR3s in all four CD4+ subsets of Type 1 diabetes patients. VDJ junctions sequenced from type 1 diabetes patients showed fewer insertions and more deletions.

This clone has a handful of counts. What it recognizes is unknown. One heparinised draw of blood, averaging roughly 110 mL, came from each donor. Investigators reverse transcribed all isolated RNA, so they sequenced expressed TCRB transcripts. Samples of naive, central memory and regulatory T cells yielded a mean of around 3.7 million reads. Here immunoSEQ multiplex PCR was the method, and the copy in TCRdb shows in-frame clones only, minus some. Of a few hundred thousand clones listed, approximately 13% were seen once; the top ten hold 0.019%. This CDR3 is built from 16 residues. Germline V gives CDR1 SGHTA, CDR2 FQGNSA. The V and J ends lost 1 base and 2 bases respectively, with 12 bases between them.

The chain couples TRBV7-2 to TRBJ1-5; D perhaps matches TRBD1 (5 bases). The sequence derives from a man younger than 45 with type 1 diabetes. Sample: naive CD4+ T cells from blood. CDR3 sequence (DNA): TGTGCCAGCAGCTTAGGGCCCAGGGAGGGCAATCAGCCCCAGCATTTT. Amino acid sequence: CASSLGPREGNQPQHF.